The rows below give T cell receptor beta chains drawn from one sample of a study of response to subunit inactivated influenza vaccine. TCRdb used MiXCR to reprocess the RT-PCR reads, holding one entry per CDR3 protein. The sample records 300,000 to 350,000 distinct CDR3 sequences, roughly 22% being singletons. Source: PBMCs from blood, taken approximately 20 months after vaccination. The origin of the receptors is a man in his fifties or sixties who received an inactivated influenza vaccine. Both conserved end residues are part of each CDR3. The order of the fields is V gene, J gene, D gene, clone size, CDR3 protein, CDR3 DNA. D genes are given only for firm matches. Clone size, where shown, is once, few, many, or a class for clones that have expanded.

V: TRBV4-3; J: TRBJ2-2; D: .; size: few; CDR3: CASSQGVGRKGELFF; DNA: TGCGCCAGCAGCCAAGGCGTGGGGAGGAAAGGGGAGCTGTTTTTT
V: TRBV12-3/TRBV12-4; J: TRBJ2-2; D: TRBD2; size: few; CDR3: CASSLSGGQLGELFF; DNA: TGTGCCAGCAGTTTGAGCGGGGGCCAACTAGGGGAGCTGTTTTTT
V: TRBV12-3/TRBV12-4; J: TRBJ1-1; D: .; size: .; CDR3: CASSLVEIWTDSNTEAFF; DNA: TGTGCCAGCAGTTTAGTGGAAATATGGACAGACTCGAACACTGAAGCTTTCTTT
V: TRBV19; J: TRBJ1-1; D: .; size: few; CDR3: CASSIIGDTEAFF; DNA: TGTGCCAGTAGTATAATTGGGGACACTGAAGCTTTCTTT
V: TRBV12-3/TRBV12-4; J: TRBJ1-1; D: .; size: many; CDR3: CASSFGGGTEAFF; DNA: TGCGCCAGCAGCTTTGGAGGGGGCACTGAAGCTTTCTTT
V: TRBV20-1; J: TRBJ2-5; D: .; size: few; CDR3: CSAKEGQQETQYF; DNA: TGCAGTGCCAAAGAGGGTCAGCAAGAGACCCAGTACTTC
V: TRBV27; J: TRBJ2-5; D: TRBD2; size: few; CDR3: CASSTTSGHQETQYF; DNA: TGTGCCAGCAGTACAACTAGCGGGCACCAAGAGACCCAGTACTTC
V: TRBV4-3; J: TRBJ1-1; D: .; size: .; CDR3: CASSQTANTEAFF; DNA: TGCGCCAGCAGCCAGACGGCGAACACTGAAGCTTTCTTT
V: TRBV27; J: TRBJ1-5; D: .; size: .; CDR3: CATKGTGNQPQHF; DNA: TGTGCCACCAAGGGAACAGGGAATCAGCCCCAGCATTTT
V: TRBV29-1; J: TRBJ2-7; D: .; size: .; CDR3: CSVGGFRHEQYF; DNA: TGCAGCGTTGGGGGATTTCGCCACGAGCAGTACTTC
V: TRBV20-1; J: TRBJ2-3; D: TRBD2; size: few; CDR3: CSARKRGATDTQYF; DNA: TGCAGTGCTAGGAAGCGGGGGGCCACAGATACGCAGTATTTT
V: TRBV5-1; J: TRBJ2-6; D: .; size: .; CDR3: CASSSDPAPGANVLTF; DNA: TGCGCCAGCAGCTCGGACCCTGCCCCTGGGGCCAACGTCCTGACTTTC
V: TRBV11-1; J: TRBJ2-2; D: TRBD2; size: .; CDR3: CASSRPLAGATNTGELFF; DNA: TGTGCCAGCAGCCGACCACTAGCGGGAGCGACGAACACCGGGGAGCTGTTTTTT
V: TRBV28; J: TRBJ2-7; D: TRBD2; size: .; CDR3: CASSLTPGLAKEQYF; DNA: TGTGCCAGCAGTCTCACACCGGGACTAGCTAAAGAGCAGTACTTC
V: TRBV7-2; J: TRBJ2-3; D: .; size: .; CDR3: CASTASSSDTQYF; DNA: TGTGCCAGCACCGCCTCGTCATCAGATACGCAGTATTTT
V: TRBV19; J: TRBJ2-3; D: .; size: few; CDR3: CASSARRASPQYF; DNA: TGTGCCAGTAGTGCCCGGCGGGCTAGCCCGCAGTATTTT
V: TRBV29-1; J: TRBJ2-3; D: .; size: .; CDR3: CSVVVSTDTQYF; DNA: TGCAGCGTTGTCGTATCCACAGATACGCAGTATTTT
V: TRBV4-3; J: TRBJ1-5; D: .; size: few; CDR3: CASSQAHSNQPQHF; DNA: TGCGCCAGCAGCCAAGCCCATAGCAATCAGCCCCAGCATTTT
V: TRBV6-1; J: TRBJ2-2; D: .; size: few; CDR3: CASSPGIGRANTGELFF; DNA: TGTGCCAGCAGCCCAGGGATAGGCAGGGCGAACACCGGGGAGCTGTTTTTT
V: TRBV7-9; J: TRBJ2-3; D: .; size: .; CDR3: CASSLKGQRITDTQYF; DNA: TGTGCCAGCAGCTTAAAAGGACAGAGAATTACAGATACGCAGTATTTT
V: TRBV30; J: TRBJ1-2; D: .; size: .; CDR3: CAWGGNTLGYTF; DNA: TGTGCCTGGGGGGGTAATACCCTTGGCTACACCTTC
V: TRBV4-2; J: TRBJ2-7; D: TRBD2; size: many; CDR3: CASSQDMLAASYEQYF; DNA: TGTGCCAGCAGCCAAGATATGCTAGCGGCTTCCTACGAGCAGTACTTC
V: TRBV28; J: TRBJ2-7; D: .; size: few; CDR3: CASSLLGNSYEQYF; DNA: TGTGCCAGCAGTTTATTGGGGAATTCCTACGAGCAGTACTTC
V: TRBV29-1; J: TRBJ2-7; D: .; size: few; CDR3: CSIRDNYEQYF; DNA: TGCAGCATCCGGGACAACTACGAGCAGTACTTC
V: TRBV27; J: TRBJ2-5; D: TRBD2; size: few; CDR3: CASSPLAGGWETQYF; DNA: TGTGCCAGCAGTCCCCTAGCGGGGGGGTGGGAGACCCAGTACTTC
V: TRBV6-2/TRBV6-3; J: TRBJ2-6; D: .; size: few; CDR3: CASSYKGAGANVLTF; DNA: TGTGCCAGCAGTTACAAGGGGGCTGGGGCCAACGTCCTGACTTTC
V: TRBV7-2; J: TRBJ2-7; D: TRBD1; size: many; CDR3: CASSHGTGGGYSYEQYF; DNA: TGTGCCAGCAGCCACGGGACAGGGGGCGGCTATTCCTACGAGCAGTACTTC
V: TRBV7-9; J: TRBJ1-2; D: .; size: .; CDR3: CASSLAAGANYGYTF; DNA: TGTGCCAGCAGCTTAGCGGCGGGGGCAAACTATGGCTACACCTTC
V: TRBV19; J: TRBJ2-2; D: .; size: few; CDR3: CASSPRDLYSGELFF; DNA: TGTGCCAGTAGTCCAAGGGACCTCTATAGCGGGGAGCTGTTTTTT
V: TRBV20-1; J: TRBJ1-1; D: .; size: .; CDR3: CSAGRTGRGTEAFF; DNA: TGCAGTGCTGGAAGGACCGGGAGGGGAACTGAAGCTTTCTTT
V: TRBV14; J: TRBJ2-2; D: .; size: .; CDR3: CASSQDIGFTGELFF; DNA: TGTGCCAGCAGCCAAGACATAGGGTTCACCGGGGAGCTGTTTTTT
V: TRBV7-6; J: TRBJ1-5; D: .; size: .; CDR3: CASSLVEGRDQPQHF; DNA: TGTGCCAGCAGCTTAGTGGAGGGAAGGGATCAGCCCCAGCATTTT
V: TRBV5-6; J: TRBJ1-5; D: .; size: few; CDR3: CASSLNIGSNQPQHF; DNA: TGTGCCAGCAGCTTGAATATCGGTAGCAATCAGCCCCAGCATTTT
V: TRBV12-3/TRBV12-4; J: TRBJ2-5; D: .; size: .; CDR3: CASSLALGGKETQYF; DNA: TGTGCCAGCAGTTTAGCATTGGGTGGGAAAGAGACCCAGTACTTC
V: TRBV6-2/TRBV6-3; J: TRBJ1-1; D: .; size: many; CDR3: CASSLSQGEGTEAFF; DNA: TGTGCCAGCAGTCTTTCGCAGGGCGAGGGCACTGAAGCTTTCTTT
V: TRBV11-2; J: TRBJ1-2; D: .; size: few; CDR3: CASSLGSRGPNYGYTF; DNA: TGTGCCAGCAGCTTAGGGTCGCGGGGTCCTAACTATGGCTACACCTTC
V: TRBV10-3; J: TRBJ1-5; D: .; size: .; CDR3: CAIRPSGGNQPQHF; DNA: TGTGCCATCAGGCCATCCGGTGGCAATCAGCCCCAGCATTTT
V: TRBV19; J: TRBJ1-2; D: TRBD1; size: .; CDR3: CASSIGQGGFGYGYTF; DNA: TGTGCCAGTAGTATCGGCCAGGGGGGTTTCGGCTATGGCTACACCTTC
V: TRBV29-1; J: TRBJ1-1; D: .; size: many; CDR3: CSAKEDSYNTEAFF; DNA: TGCAGCGCCAAGGAGGACAGCTACAACACTGAAGCTTTCTTT
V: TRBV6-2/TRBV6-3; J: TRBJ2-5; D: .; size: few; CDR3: CASRSPPGLGQETQYF; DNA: TGTGCCAGCAGGAGCCCCCCGGGACTGGGGCAAGAGACCCAGTACTTC
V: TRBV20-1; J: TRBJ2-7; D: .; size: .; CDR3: CSARAPLDPSEQYF; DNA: TGCAGTGCTAGAGCCCCACTAGACCCCTCCGAGCAGTACTTC
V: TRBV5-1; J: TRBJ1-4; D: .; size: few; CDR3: CASSPSDGINGEKLFF; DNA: TGCGCCAGCAGCCCGTCGGACGGGATTAACGGGGAAAAACTGTTTTTT
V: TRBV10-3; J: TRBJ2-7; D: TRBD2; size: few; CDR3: CAISEGRPSGDYEQYF; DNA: TGTGCCATCAGTGAGGGGCGGCCTAGCGGGGACTACGAGCAGTACTTC
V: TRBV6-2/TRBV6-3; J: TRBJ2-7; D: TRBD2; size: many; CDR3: CASSYGRLAGYEQYF; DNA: TGTGCCAGCAGTTACGGTCGTCTAGCGGGCTACGAGCAGTACTTC
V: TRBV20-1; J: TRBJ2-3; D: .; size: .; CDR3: CSARDPRLDTQYF; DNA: TGCAGTGCTAGAGACCCTAGACTGGATACGCAGTATTTT
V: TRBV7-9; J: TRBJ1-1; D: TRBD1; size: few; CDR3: CASSRGQGSSEAFF; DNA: TGTGCCAGCAGCCGGGGACAGGGTAGCTCTGAAGCTTTCTTT
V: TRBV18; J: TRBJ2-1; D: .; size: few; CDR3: CASSPPTQGFDEQFF; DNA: TGTGCCAGCTCACCACCGACCCAGGGATTCGATGAGCAGTTCTTC
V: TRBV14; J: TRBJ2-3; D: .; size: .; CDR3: CASSQEARLPPTDTQYF; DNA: TGTGCCAGCAGCCAAGAGGCTAGACTTCCTCCCACAGATACGCAGTATTTT
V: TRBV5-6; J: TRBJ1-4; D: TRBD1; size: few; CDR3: CASSFGTGGKKLFF; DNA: TGTGCCAGCAGCTTCGGGACAGGGGGTAAAAAACTGTTTTTT
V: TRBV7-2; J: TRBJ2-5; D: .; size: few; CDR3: CASSLYSSETQYF; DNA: TGTGCCAGCAGCTTATACAGTTCGGAGACCCAGTACTTC
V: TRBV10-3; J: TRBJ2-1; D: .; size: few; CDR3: CAIERAGSNEQFF; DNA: TGTGCCATCGAGCGGGCGGGGTCCAATGAGCAGTTCTTC
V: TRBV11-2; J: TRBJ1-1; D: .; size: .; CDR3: CASSLDPDPGNTEAFF; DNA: TGTGCCAGCAGCTTAGATCCCGATCCCGGGAACACTGAAGCTTTCTTT
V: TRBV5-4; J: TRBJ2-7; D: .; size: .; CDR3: CASSLPQQTGTLYEQYF; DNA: TGTGCCAGCAGCTTACCCCAGCAAACAGGGACTCTTTACGAGCAGTACTTC